This TCR beta chain stems from a study of blood T cell repertoires in COVID-19. Turning to the study itself: The United States, Italy and Spain supplied acute and convalescent COVID-19 samples. In each case, the material was cDNA or gDNA derived from T cells, B-cell-depleted T cells, or PBMCs.

In the authors' workflow: Amplification with reference gene primers provided the estimates of nucleated cell counts. Clones were read by immunoSEQ multiplex PCR, and TCRdb kept only the in-frame ones, dropping some. That table supplies the V and J calls and clone size; D and trimming were determined from the DNA. This table holds fewer than 200,000 clones, around 89% found once. With 1 base removed from V and 5 bases from J, the gap between germline ends came to 8 bases. CDR3 length: 13 residues. Per the germline V gene, CDR1 is LNHDA and CDR2 is SQIVND (reference sequence). The chain carries TRBV19 and TRBJ1-1; D is uncertain. The sequence was collected from a man aged 18 to 30 who had recovered from COVID-19. Sequences were obtained from peripheral blood. CDR3 region: CASSIGEGTEAFF. The CDR3 nucleotides are TGTGCCAGTAGTATAGGAGAGGGAACTGAAGCTTTCTTT.